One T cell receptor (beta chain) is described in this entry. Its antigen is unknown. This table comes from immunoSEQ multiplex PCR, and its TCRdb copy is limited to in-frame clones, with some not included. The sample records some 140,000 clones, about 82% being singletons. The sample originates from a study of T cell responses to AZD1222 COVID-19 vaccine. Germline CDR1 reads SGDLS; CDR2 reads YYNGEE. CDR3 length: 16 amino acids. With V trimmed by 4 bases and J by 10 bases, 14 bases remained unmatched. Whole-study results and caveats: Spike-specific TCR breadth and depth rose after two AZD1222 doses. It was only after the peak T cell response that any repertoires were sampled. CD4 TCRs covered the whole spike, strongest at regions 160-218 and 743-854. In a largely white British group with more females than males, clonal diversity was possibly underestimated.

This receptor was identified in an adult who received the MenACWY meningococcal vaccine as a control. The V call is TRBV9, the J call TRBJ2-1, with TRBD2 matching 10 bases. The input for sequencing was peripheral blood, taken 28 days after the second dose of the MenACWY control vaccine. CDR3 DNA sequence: TGTGCCAGCAGCCCTCAAGCGGGAGGGCCCAGAAGAGAGCAGTTCTTC. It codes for CASSPQAGGPRREQFF.